This is a list of T cell receptor beta chains from one sample in a study of T cell responses to AZD1222 COVID-19 vaccine. Data came from immunoSEQ multiplex PCR; TCRdb stores just in-frame clones and leaves some out. The sample holds 100,000 to 150,000 clones, 93% seen once. Specimen: peripheral blood, collected on day 0 of AZD1222 vaccination. The receptors shown here come from an adult in good health. Each CDR3 is given with its conserved first and last residue. D genes are given only for firm matches.

TRBJ1-4 TRBV19 NA CASRMSGGGEKLFF
TRBJ2-3 TRBV27 TRBD2 CATEGLAGDTQYF
TRBJ1-6 TRBV30 TRBD1 CAWGPGQGNSPLHF
TRBJ2-1 TRBV28 NA CATKYNEQFF
TRBJ1-3 TRBV3-1/TRBV3-2 NA CASSRTIGAAGDTIYF
TRBJ2-5 TRBV6-1 NA CASSENFVSTSKETQYF
TRBJ2-3 TRBV30 NA CAWSGRASGRTDTQYF
TRBJ2-7 TRBV6-5 TRBD2 CASSRTSGGSYEQYF
TRBJ2-7 TRBV14 NA CASSQGDSYEQYF
TRBJ1-4 TRBV6-2/TRBV6-3 NA CASSQNRAATNEKLFF
TRBJ2-1 TRBV4-2 NA CASSQDVRGEQFF
TRBJ1-2 TRBV3-1/TRBV3-2 NA CASNHRSSYGYTF
TRBJ2-1 TRBV4-2 NA CASSQLDRLRRDSYNEQFF
TRBJ1-1 TRBV11-1 NA CASSLAVNTEAFF
TRBJ1-5 TRBV19 TRBD1 CASRDRAPTSNQPQHF
TRBJ2-7 TRBV6-5 NA CATRTESYEQYF
TRBJ1-1 TRBV27 NA CASSLPGVPEAFF
TRBJ1-2 TRBV5-8 NA CASSLGPYGYTF
TRBJ2-1 TRBV27 TRBD1 CASSPYRGRPGEQFF
TRBJ1-5 TRBV6-4 NA CASSDSIPQPQHF
TRBJ1-2 TRBV6-6 TRBD1 CASNSHGTDYGYTF
TRBJ1-1 TRBV2 NA CASTKGGSGDTEAFF
TRBJ1-1 TRBV27 NA CASSFYADTEAFF
TRBJ1-2 TRBV5-8 TRBD1 CASSFSGTGGAYGYTF
TRBJ1-3 TRBV9 NA CASSLEALSGNTIYF
TRBJ2-1 TRBV5-1 TRBD2 CASSPKTSVRDEQFF
TRBJ1-1 TRBV19 NA CASSTYGQSF
TRBJ2-6 TRBV28 NA CASRPQGAGANVLTF
TRBJ2-1 TRBV27 TRBD1 CASRRGHEQFF
TRBJ2-7 TRBV6-5 NA CASRTTTDEQYF
TRBJ1-2 TRBV4-1 NA CASSQDAAGQVYGYTF
TRBJ1-2 TRBV18 NA CASSPTGYHGYTF
TRBJ2-3 TRBV23-1 NA CASKVSSTDTQYF
TRBJ2-6 TRBV4-3 NA CASSPDSGANVLTF
TRBJ2-2 TRBV11-2 TRBD1 CASRPGQGNTGELFF
TRBJ1-2 TRBV2 TRBD1 CASRDRASNYGYTF
TRBJ2-3 TRBV19 TRBD2 CASSSQRGPDPDTQYF
TRBJ2-7 TRBV2 NA CASSEWGPYEQYF
TRBJ2-1 TRBV5-4 NA CASSPEDPREYNEQFF